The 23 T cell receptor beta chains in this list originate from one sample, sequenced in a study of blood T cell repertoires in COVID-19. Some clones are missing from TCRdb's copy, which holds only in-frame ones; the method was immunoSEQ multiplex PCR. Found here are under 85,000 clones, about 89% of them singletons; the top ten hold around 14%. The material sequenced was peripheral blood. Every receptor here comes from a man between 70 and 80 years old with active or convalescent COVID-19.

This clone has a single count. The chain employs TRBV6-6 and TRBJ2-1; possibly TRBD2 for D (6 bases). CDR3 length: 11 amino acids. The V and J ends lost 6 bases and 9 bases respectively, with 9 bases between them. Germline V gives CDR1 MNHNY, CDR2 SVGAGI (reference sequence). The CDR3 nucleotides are TGTGCCAGCAGCACTAGCATTGAGCAGTTCTTC. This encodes CASSTSIEQFF.

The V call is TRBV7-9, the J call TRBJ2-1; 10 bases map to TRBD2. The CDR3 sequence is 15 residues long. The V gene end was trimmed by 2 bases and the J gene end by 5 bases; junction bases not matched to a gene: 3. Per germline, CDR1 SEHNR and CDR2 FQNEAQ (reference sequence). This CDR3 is CASSLRTSGNNEQFF. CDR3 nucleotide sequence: TGTGCCAGCAGCTTAAGGACTAGCGGTAACAATGAGCAGTTCTTC.

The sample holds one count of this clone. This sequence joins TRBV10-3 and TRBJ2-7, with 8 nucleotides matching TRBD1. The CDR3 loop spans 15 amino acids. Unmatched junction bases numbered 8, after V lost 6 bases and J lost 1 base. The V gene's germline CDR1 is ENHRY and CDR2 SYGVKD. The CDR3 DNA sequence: TGTGCCATCAGAGACGGGACAGGTCAATCCTACGAGCAGTACTTC. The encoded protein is CAIRDGTGQSYEQYF.

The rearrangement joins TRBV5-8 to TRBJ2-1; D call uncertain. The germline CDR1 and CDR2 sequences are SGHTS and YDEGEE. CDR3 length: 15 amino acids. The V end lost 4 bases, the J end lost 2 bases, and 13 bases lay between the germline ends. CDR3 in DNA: TGTGCCAGCAGCCGCGCATCTGGGCCCTACAATGAGCAGTTCTTC. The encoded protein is CASSRASGPYNEQFF.

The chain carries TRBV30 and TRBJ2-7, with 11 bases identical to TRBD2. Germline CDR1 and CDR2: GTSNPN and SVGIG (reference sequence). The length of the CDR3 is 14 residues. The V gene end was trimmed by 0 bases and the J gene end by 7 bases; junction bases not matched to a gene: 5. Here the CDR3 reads CAWSVLAGVKEQYF. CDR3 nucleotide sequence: TGTGCCTGGAGTGTACTAGCGGGAGTAAAAGAGCAGTACTTC.

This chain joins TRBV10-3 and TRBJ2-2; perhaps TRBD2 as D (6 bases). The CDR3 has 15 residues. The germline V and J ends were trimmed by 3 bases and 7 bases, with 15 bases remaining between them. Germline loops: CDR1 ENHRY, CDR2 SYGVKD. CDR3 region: CAISETLATGGELFF. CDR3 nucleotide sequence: TGTGCCATCAGTGAAACTCTAGCGACTGGCGGGGAGCTGTTTTTT.

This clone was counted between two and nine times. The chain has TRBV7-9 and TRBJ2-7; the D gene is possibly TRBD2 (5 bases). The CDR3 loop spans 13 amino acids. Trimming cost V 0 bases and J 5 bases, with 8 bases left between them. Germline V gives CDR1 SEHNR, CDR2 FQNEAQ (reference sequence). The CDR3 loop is CASSLAGVDEQYF. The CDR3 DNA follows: TGTGCCAGCAGCTTAGCGGGAGTCGACGAGCAGTACTTC.

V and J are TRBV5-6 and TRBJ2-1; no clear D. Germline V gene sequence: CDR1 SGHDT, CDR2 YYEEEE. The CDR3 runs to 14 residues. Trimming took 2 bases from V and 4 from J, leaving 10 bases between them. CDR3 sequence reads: CASSFPGSYNEQFF. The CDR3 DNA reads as TGTGCCAGCAGCTTTCCTGGCAGTTACAATGAGCAGTTCTTC.

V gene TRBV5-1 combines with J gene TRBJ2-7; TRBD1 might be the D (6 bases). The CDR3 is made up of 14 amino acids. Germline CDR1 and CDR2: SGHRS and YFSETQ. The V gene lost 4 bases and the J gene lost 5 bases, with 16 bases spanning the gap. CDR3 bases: TGCGCCAGCAGCGATAAAAAGGGGGTCCACGAGCAGTACTTC. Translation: CASSDKKGVHEQYF.

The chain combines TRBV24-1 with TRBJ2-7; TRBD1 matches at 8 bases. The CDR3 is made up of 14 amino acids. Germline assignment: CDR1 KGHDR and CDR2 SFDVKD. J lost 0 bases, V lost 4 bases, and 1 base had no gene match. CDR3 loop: CATSEGQGSYEQYF. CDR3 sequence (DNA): TGTGCCACCAGTGAAGGACAGGGCTCCTACGAGCAGTACTTC.

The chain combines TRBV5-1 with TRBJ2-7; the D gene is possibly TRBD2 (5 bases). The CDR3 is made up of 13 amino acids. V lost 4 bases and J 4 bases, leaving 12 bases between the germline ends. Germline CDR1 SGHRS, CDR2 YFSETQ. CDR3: CASSPGLGYEQYF. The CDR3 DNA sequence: TGCGCCAGCAGCCCCGGACTCGGATACGAGCAGTACTTC.

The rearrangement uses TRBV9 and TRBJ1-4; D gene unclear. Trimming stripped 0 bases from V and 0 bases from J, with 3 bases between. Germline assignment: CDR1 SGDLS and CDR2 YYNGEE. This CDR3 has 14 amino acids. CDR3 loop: CASSVGATNEKLFF. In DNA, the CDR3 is TGTGCCAGCAGCGTAGGAGCAACTAATGAAAAACTGTTTTTT.

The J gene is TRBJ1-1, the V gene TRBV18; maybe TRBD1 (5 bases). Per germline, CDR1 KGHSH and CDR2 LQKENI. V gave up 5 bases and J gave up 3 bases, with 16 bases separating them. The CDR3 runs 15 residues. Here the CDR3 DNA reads TGTGCCAGCTCATTGAAGACAGACACACACACTGAAGCTTTCTTT. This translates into CASSLKTDTHTEAFF.

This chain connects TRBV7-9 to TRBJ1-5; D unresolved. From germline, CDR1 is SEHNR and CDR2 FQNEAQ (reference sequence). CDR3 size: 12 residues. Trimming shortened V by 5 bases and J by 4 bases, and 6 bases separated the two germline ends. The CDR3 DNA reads TGTGCCAGCAGCCGGGGAAATCAGCCCCAGCATTTT. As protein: CASSRGNQPQHF. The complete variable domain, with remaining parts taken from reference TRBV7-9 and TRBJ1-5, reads DTGVSQNPRHKITKRGQNVTFRCDPISEHNRLYWYRQTLGQGPEFLTYFQNEAQLEKSRLLSDRFSAERPKGSFSTLEIQRTEQGDSAMYLCASSRGNQPQHFGDGTRLSIL.

The CDR3 coding sequence is TGTGCCAGCACCTTACAGGACAATGAAGCTTTCTTT. Encoded protein: CASTLQDNEAFF. This chain links TRBV2 with TRBJ1-1, with TRBD1 as a possible D gene (5 bases). This CDR3 is built from 12 residues. The V gene's germline CDR1 is SNHLY and CDR2 FYNNEI. The V gene lost 7 bases and the J gene lost 7 bases, with 13 bases spanning the gap.

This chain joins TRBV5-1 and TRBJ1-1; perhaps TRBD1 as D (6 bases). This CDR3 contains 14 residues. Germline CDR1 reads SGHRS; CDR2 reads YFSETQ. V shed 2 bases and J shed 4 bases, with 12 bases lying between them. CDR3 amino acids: CASSLTGLGTEAFF. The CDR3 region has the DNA TGCGCCAGCAGCTTAACAGGGTTGGGCACTGAAGCTTTCTTT. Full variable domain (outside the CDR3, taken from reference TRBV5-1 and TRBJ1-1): KAGVTQTPRYLIKTRGQQVTLSCSPISGHRSVSWYQQTPGQGLQFLFEYFSETQRNKGNFPGRFSGRQFSNSRSEMNVSTLELGDSALYLCASSLTGLGTEAFFGQGTRLTVV.

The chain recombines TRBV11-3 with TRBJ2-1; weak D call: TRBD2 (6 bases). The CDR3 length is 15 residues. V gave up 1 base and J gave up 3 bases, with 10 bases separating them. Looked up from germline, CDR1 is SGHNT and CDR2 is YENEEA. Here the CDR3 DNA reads TGTGCCAGCAGCTTAGGGGTGGGACTCTACAATGAGCAGTTCTTC. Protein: CASSLGVGLYNEQFF. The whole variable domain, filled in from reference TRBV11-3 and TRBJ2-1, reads EAGVVQSPRYKIIEKKQPVAFWCNPISGHNTLYWYLQNLGQGPELLIRYENEEAVDDSQLPKDRFSAERLKGVDSTLKIQPAELGDSAVYLCASSLGVGLYNEQFFGPGTRLTVL.

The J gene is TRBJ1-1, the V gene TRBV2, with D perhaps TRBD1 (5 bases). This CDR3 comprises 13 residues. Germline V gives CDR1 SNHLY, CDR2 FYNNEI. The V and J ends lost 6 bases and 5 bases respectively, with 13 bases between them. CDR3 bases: TGTGCCAGCAGCCGGGACTTTGTAACTGAAGCTTTCTTT. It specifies CASSRDFVTEAFF.

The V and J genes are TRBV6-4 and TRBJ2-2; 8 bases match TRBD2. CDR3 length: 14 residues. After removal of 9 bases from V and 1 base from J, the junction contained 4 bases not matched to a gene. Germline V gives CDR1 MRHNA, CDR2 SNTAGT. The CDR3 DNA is TGTGCCAGTCGACTAGCGCTGAACACCGGGGAGCTGTTTTTT. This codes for CASRLALNTGELFF.

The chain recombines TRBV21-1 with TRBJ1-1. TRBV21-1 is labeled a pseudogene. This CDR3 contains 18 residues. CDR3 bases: TGTGCCAGCAGCAAAGTGTTTAACGTCCGAGGGATGAACACTGAAGCTTTCTTT. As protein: CASSKVFNVRGMNTEAFF.

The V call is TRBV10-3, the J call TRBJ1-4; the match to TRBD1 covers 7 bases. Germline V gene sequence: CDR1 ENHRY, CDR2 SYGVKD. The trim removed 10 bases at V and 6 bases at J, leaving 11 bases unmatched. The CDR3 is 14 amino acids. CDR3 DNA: TGTGCCACCAGCACTACAGGGGAGGATGAAAAACTGTTTTTT. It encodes CATSTTGEDEKLFF.

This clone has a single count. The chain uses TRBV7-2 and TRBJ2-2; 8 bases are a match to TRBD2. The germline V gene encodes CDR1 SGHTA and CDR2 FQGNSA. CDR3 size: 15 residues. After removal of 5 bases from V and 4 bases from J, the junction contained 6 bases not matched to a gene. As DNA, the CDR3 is TGTGCCAGCAGCCAAAGGACTAGCCCCACCGGGGAGCTGTTTTTT. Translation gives CASSQRTSPTGELFF.

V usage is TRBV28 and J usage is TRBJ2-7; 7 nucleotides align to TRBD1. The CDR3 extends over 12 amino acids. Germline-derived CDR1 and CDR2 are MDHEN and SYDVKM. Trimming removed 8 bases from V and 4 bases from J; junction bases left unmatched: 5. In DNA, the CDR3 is TGTGCCAGCCGGGACAGCCCTTACGAGCAGTACTTC. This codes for CASRDSPYEQYF.